The source of this TCR beta chain is a study of blood T cell repertoires in COVID-19. Study-wide background: Acute-phase and convalescent COVID-19 samples originated in the United States, Italy and Spain. Sources were T cells, B-cell-depleted T cells, or PBMCs; the material itself was cDNA or gDNA.

The authors' processing: Estimates of nucleated cell counts were drawn from the amplification of reference gene primers. Here immunoSEQ multiplex PCR was the method, and the copy in TCRdb shows in-frame clones only, minus some. V and J calls and clone size are copied from that table; D and trimming were computed from the DNA. Of around 370,000 clones in the sample, around 87% are singletons; the top ten hold about 7%. The source is a man between 18 and 35 years old with active or convalescent COVID-19. The specimen sequenced was peripheral blood.

CDR3: CASSPHGQGLYEQYF. CDR3 DNA sequence: TGCGCCAGCAGCCCACACGGACAGGGGCTTTACGAGCAGTACTTC. The V and J genes are TRBV4-3 and TRBJ2-7, with TRBD1 identical over 9 bases. This CDR3 has 15 residues. Looked up from germline, CDR1 is LGHNA and CDR2 is YSLEER. The V and J ends lost 4 bases and 4 bases, in that order; junction bases with no gene match: 8.